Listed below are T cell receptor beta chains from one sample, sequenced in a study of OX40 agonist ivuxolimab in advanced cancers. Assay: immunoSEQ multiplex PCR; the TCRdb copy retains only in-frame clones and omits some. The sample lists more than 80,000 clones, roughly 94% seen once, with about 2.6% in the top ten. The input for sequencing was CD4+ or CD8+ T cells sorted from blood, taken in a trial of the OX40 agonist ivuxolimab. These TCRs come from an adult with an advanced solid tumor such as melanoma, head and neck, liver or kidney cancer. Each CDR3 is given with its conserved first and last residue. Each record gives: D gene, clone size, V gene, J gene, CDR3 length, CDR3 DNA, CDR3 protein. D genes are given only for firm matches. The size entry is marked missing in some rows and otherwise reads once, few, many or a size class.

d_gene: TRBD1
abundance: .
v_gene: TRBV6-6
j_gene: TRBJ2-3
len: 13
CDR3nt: TGTGCCAGACTTACAGGGGTCACAGATACGCAGTATTTT
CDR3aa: CARLTGVTDTQYF

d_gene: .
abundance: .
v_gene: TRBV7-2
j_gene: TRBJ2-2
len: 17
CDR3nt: TGTGCCAGCAGCCCAGGGGTGGCAGGAAGAATGGCCGGGGAGCTGTTTTTT
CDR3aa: CASSPGVAGRMAGELFF

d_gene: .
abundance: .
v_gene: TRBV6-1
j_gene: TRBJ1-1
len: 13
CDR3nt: TGTGCCAGCAGGTCCGACAGGAGCACTGAAGCTTTCTTT
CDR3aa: CASRSDRSTEAFF

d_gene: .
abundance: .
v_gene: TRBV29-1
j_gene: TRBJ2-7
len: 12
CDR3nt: TGCAGCGTTCTTGACAGGTCGGACGAGCAGTACTTC
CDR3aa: CSVLDRSDEQYF

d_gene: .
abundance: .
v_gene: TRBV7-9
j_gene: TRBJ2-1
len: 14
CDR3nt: TGTGCCAGCAGCTTAGGGTCCCAAGGGAATGAGCAGTTCTTC
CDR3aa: CASSLGSQGNEQFF

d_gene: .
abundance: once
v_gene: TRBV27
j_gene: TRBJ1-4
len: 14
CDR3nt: TGTGCCAGCAGTCCTCTGGGGGACCTTGAAAAACTGTTTTTT
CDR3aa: CASSPLGDLEKLFF

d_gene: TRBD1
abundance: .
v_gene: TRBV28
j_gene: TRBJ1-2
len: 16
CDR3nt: TGTGCCAGCAGTTCATTGGGGGGACAGGGGAGTGATGGCTACACCTTC
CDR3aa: CASSSLGGQGSDGYTF

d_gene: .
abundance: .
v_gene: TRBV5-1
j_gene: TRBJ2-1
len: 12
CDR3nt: TGCGCCAGCAGCTTGGGCGCCAATGAGCAGTTCTTC
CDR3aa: CASSLGANEQFF

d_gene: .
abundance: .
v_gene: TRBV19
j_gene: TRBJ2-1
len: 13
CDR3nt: TGTGCCAGTAGTATAGCATTAAGGTATGAGCAGTTCTTC
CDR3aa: CASSIALRYEQFF

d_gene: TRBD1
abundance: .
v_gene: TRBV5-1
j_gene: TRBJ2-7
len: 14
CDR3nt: TGCGCCAGCAGCCCCGGGACAGGGGGGTACGAGCAGTACTTC
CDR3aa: CASSPGTGGYEQYF

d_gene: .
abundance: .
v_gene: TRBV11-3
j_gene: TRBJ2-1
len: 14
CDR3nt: TGTGCCAGCAGCTTAGAGAGTGCCTACAATGAGCAGTTCTTC
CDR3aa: CASSLESAYNEQFF

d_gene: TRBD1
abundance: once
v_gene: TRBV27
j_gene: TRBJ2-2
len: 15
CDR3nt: TGTGCCAGCAGTGACGGGACAGGGATATCCGGGGAGCTGTTTTTT
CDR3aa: CASSDGTGISGELFF

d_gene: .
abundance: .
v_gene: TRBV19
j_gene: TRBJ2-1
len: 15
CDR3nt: TGTGCCAGTAGTATAGAATTCGGATCCTACAATGAGCAGTTCTTC
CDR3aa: CASSIEFGSYNEQFF

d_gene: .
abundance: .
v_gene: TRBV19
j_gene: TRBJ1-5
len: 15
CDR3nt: TGTGCCAGTAGTATTGGGAAACGGACACGCCAGCCCCAGCATTTT
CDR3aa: CASSIGKRTRQPQHF

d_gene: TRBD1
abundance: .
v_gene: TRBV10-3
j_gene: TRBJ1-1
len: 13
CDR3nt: TGTGCCGTTCAGGGACAGGGGGCGTATGAAGCTTTCTTT
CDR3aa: CAVQGQGAYEAFF

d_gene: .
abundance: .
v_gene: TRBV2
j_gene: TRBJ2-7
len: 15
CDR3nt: TGTGCCAGCAGTGAGGGGGACGGGACCCCCTACGAGCAGTACTTC
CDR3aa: CASSEGDGTPYEQYF

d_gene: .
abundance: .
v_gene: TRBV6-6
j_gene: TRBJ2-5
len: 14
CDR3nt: TGTGCCAGCAGTGATATCAGGGTAGGGGAGACCCAGTACTTC
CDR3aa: CASSDIRVGETQYF

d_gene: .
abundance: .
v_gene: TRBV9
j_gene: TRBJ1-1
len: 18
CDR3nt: TGTGCCAGCAGCGGCCTCGGGCAGGCCGTAATTTCGAACACTGAAGCTTTCTTT
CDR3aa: CASSGLGQAVISNTEAFF

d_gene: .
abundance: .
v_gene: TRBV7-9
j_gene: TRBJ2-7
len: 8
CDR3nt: TGTGCCAGCAGCCCGGATTACTTC
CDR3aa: CASSPDYF

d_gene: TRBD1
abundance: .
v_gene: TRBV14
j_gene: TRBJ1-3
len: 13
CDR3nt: TGTGCCAGCAGCCCAGACAGGGGTTACACCATATATTTT
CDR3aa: CASSPDRGYTIYF

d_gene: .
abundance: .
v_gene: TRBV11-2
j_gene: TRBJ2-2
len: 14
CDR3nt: TGTGCCAGCAGCAACAGGCCTCCCACCGGGGAGCTGTTTTTT
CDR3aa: CASSNRPPTGELFF

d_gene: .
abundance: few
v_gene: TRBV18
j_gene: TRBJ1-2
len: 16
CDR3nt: TGTGCCAGCACACGCACCGGGGACGGACCTCCCTATGGCTACACCTTC
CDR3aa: CASTRTGDGPPYGYTF

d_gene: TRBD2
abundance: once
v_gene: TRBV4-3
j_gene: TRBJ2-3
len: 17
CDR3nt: TGCGCCAGCAGCCAAGAGGGACTAGCGGGAAGCACAGATACGCAGTATTTT
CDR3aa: CASSQEGLAGSTDTQYF

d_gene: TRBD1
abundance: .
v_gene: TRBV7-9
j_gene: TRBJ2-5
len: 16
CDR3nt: TGTGCCAGCAGCACCGGGACAGGGGGCTTAGGAGAGACCCAGTACTTC
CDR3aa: CASSTGTGGLGETQYF

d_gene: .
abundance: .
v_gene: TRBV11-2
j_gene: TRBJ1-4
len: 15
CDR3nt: TGTGCCAGCAGCTACTCATCGAACGAAGGTGAAAAACTGTTTTTT
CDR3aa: CASSYSSNEGEKLFF

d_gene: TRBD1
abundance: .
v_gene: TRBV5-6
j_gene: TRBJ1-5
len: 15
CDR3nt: TGTGCCAGCAGCTTCTTCGGGACAGGAGATCAGCCCCAGCATTTT
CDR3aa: CASSFFGTGDQPQHF

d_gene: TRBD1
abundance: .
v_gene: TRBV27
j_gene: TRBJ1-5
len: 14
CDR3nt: TGTGCCAGCAGGCCAGGGGGCGGCGGTCAGCCCCAGCATTTT
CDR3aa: CASRPGGGGQPQHF

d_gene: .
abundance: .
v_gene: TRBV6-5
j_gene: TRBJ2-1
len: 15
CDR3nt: TGTGCCAGCAGCCCAAATTGGGGGCAGACCCATGAGCAGTTCTTC
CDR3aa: CASSPNWGQTHEQFF

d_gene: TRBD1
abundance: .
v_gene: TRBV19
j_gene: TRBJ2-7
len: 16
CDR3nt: TGTGCCAGTAGCCCATACCGGGACAGGGTAAATAACGAGCAGTACTTC
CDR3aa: CASSPYRDRVNNEQYF

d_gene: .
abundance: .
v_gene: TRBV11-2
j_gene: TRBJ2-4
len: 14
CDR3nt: TGTGCCAGCAGCTCCAGCTACGGCAAAAACATTCAGTACTTC
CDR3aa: CASSSSYGKNIQYF

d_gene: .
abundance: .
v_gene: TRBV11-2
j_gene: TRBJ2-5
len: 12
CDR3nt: TGTGCCAGCAGCTTAGATGTAGAGACCCAGTACTTC
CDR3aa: CASSLDVETQYF

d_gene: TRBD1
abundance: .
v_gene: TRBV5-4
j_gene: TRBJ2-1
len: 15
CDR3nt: TGTGCCAGCAGCTTGGGAGGGACAGTGGGGGATGAGCAGTTCTTC
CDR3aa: CASSLGGTVGDEQFF

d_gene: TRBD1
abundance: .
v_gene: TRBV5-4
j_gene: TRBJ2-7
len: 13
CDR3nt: TGTGCCAGCAGCCCCCGACAGGGCCACGAGCAGTACTTC
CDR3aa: CASSPRQGHEQYF

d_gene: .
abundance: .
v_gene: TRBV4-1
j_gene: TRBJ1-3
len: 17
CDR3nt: TGCGCCAGCAGCCAAGCACGGGTCATCACGACTGGAAACACCATATATTTT
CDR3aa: CASSQARVITTGNTIYF

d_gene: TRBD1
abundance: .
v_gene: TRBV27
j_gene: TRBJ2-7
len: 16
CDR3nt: TGTGCCAGCAGTACCGCCACGGGACAGCTCTCCTACGAGCAGTACTTC
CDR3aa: CASSTATGQLSYEQYF

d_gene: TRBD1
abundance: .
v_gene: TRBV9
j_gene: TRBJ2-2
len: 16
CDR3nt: TGTGCCAGCAGCGTATTCGGACAGGAAGGGAGCGGGGAGCTGTTTTTT
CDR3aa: CASSVFGQEGSGELFF

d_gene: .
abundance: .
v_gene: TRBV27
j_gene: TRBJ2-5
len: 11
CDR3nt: TGTGCCAGCAGTTTTGAAGGGACCCAGTACTTC
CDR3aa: CASSFEGTQYF

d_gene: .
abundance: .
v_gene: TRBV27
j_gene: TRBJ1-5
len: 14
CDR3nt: TGTGCCAGCAGTCCTAGACAGGTTCTTCAGCCCCAGCATTTT
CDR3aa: CASSPRQVLQPQHF

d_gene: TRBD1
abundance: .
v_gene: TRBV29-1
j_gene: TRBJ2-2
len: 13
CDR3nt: TGCAGCGTTGAGGGACAGGAGACCGGGGAGCTGTTTTTT
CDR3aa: CSVEGQETGELFF

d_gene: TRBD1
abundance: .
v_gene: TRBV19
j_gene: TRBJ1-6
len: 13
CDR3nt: TGTGCTTCCCAGGGGGCGACGGATTCACCCCTCCACTTT
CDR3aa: CASQGATDSPLHF

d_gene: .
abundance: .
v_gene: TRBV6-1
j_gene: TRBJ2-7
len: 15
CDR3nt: TGTGCCAGCAGTGAATGGACCGCGGCCTCCTACGAGCAGTACTTC
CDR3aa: CASSEWTAASYEQYF

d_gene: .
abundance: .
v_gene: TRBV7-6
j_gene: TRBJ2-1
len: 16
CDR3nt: TGTGCCAGTTCCGAGGAGATAGTCCCTCCAAACAATGAGCAGTTCTTC
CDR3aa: CASSEEIVPPNNEQFF

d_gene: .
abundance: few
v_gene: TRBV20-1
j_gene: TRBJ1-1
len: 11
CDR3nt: TGCAGTGCAGATCTGAACACTGAAGCTTTCTTT
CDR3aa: CSADLNTEAFF

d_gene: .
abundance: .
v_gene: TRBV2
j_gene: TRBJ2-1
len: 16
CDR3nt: TGTGCCAGCGGGACAATCCCACTTAGCTCCTACAATGAGCAGTTCTTC
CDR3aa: CASGTIPLSSYNEQFF

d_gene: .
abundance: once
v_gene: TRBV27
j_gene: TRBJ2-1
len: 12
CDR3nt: TGTGCCAGCAGTTTATACGGCAATGAGCAGTTCTTC
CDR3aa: CASSLYGNEQFF

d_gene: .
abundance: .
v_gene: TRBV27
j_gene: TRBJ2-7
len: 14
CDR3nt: TGTGCCAGCTCTCCGCGAGCAGGGCCCTACGAGCAGTACTTC
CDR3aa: CASSPRAGPYEQYF

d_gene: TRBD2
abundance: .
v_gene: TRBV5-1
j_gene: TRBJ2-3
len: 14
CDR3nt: TGCGCCACCTCCCCAGCGGGGGGCACAGATACGCAGTATTTT
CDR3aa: CATSPAGGTDTQYF

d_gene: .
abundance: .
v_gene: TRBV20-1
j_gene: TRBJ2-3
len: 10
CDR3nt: TGCAGTGCTAGGGCAGATACGCAGTATTTT
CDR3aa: CSARADTQYF

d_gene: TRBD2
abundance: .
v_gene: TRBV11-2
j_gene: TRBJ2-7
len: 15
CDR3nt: TGTGCCAGCAGCTTAGGGACTAGCGGCTCCTACGAGCAGTACTTC
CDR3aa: CASSLGTSGSYEQYF